The 6 T cell receptor beta chains below come from one sample, sequenced in a study of blood T cells in healthy people across ages. Primed by a sample-barcoded 5' primer and a J-beta primer mix, a second PCR proceeded for about 7 to 12 cycles. TCRdb redid the calling of the 5' RACE reads with MiXCR, one entry per CDR3 protein. The sample contains 730,000 or so distinct CDR3 sequences, 35% to 45% of which appear only once. Sequencing input: blood. The receptor source for this set is a woman aged 55-70 years in good health.

The chain couples TRBV15 to TRBJ1-5, with a tentative D call TRBD1 (5 bases). Germline V gene data show CDR1 as LNHNV and CDR2 as YYDKDF (reference sequence). Trimming pared 0 bases from V and 8 bases from J, leaving 8 bases between. The CDR3 has 13 residues. CDR3 coding DNA: TGTGCCACCAGCAGAGATGGGACTAAGCCCCAGCATTTT. Protein: CATSRDGTKPQHF.

The chain uses TRBV5-6 and TRBJ2-3; 8 bases align to TRBD1. V lost 4 bases to trimming and J lost 6 bases; unmatched junction nucleotides: 10. Germline loops: CDR1 SGHDT, CDR2 YYEEEE. The CDR3 consists of 15 residues. The CDR3 region is CASSTRTGTRDTQYF. The CDR3 nucleotides are TGTGCCAGCAGCACCCGGACAGGGACGAGGGATACGCAGTATTTT.

The chain recombines TRBV20-1 with TRBJ2-1, with TRBD1 matching 7 bases. The DNA matches TRBJ2-7 better at its end, which makes the J call doubtful. Germline V lookup: CDR1 DFQATT, CDR2 SNEGSKA (reference sequence). CDR3 length: 13 amino acids. The CDR3 coding sequence is TGCAGTGCTCCCCGGGACAGTAACAATGAGCAGTACTTC. Protein sequence: CSAPRDSNNEQYF.

This clonotype was recorded only once. The rearrangement links TRBV3-1 to TRBJ2-3; no clear D gene. V dropped 0 bases and J dropped 2 bases, with 12 bases sitting between them. The CDR3 sequence is 16 residues long. From germline, CDR1 is LGHDT and CDR2 YNNKEL (reference sequence). CDR3 DNA sequence: TGTGCCAGCAGCCAAGAGAGAATCGGAGTCACAGATACGCAGTATTTT. This translates into CASSQERIGVTDTQYF.

The V gene is TRBV10-3, the J gene TRBJ2-7; 8 bases map to TRBD2. The CDR3 sequence is 15 residues long. Germline CDR1 reads ENHRY; CDR2 reads SYGVKD. The trim removed 5 bases at V and 5 bases at J, leaving 11 bases unmatched. CDR3 nucleotide sequence: TGTGCCATCAGTAATCTGAGCGGGAGTAGCCACGAGCAGTACTTC. This sequence encodes CAISNLSGSSHEQYF.

This chain joins TRBV4-2 and TRBJ1-6; D is perhaps TRBD1 (6 bases). The CDR3 spans 16 residues. Per the germline V gene, CDR1 is LGHNA and CDR2 is YNFKEQ. V shed 0 bases and J shed 10 bases, with 16 bases lying between them. This CDR3 reads CASSQDTQQGYSPLHF. As DNA, the CDR3 is TGTGCCAGCAGCCAAGATACCCAACAGGGCTACTCACCCCTCCACTTT.